This T cell receptor beta chain was identified in a study of neurological immune-mediated disorders. With 10-nucleotide random UMIs included, cDNA was synthesized by 5'RACE. A single record per CDR3 protein comes from TCRdb applying MiXCR to the 5' RACE reads. The sample carries some 19,000 distinct CDR3 sequences, roughly 17% recorded once. The V and J ends lost 1 base and 8 bases, in that order; junction bases with no gene match: 3. Germline V gene sequence: CDR1 SEHNR, CDR2 FQNEAQ (reference sequence). The CDR3 spans 14 residues. At least ten counts were recorded for this clonotype. Sorted libraries were derived from approximately 990,000 CD4+ or CD8+ T cells.

The material sequenced was CD8+ T cells from blood. The genes are TRBV7-9 and TRBJ2-1, with TRBD1 identical over 9 bases. This sequence originates from a woman aged 18-29 years with multiple sclerosis. As DNA, the CDR3 is TGTGCCAGCAGCTTAGGGACAGGGGTCCATGAGCAGTTCTTC. Its protein is CASSLGTGVHEQFF.